Each of the 13 T cell receptor beta chains below was sequenced from the same sample in a study of blood T cell repertoires in COVID-19. TCRdb keeps only in-frame clones here, not all; method: immunoSEQ multiplex PCR. The data hold about 280,000 clones, with approximately 91% observed a single time. Sequencing input: peripheral blood. These receptors all come from a woman under 40 with COVID-19, enrolled during active disease.

This chain uses TRBV27 with TRBJ1-4; 10 bases match TRBD1. Per the germline V gene, CDR1 is MNHEY and CDR2 is SMNVEV (reference sequence). V shed 4 bases, J shed 7 bases, and the junction held 6 bases outside the gene matches. There are 15 residues in the CDR3. CDR3 nucleotides: TGTGCCAGCAGTTCCTCCGGGACAGGGGCTGAAAAACTGTTTTTT. Encoded protein: CASSSSGTGAEKLFF.

The chain recombines TRBV5-4 with TRBJ2-7, with 8 bases fitting TRBD2. The V gene end was trimmed by 4 bases and the J gene end by 1 base; junction bases not matched to a gene: 10. The CDR3 is made up of 16 amino acids. Germline-derived CDR1 and CDR2 are SGHNT and YYREEE (reference sequence). CDR3 in amino acids: CASSQDGRGASYEQYF. The DNA of the CDR3 is TGTGCCAGCAGCCAAGACGGGAGGGGGGCATCCTACGAGCAGTACTTC. The complete variable domain, with remaining parts taken from reference TRBV5-4 and TRBJ2-7, reads ETGVTQSPTHLIKTRGQQVTLRCSSQSGHNTVSWYQQALGQGPQFIFQYYREEENGRGNFPPRFSGLQFPNYSSELNVNALELDDSALYLCASSQDGRGASYEQYFGPGTRLTVT.

CDR3 nucleotides: TGTGCCAGCTCATTATCCAGGGGGCAGAACTACAATGAGCAGTTCTTC. It is translated as CASSLSRGQNYNEQFF. The rearrangement joins TRBV18 to TRBJ2-1, with TRBD1 identical over 8 bases. Germline-derived CDR1 and CDR2 are KGHSH and LQKENI. There are 16 residues in the CDR3. J was trimmed by 3 bases and V by 5 bases; bases with no gene match: 9.

This clone was seen only a few times. V usage is TRBV5-1 and J usage is TRBJ2-1; D is perhaps TRBD1 (6 bases). With 0 bases removed from V and 4 bases from J, the gap between germline ends came to 17 bases. CDR1 SGHRS and CDR2 YFSETQ come from the germline V gene. This CDR3 is built from 17 residues. DNA for the CDR3: TGCGCCAGCAGCTTGGCCTCCGGGACACAACGATACAATGAGCAGTTCTTC. Protein product: CASSLASGTQRYNEQFF.

This clone is a singleton in its sample. The chain carries TRBV9 and TRBJ1-4; weak D call: TRBD1 (6 bases). The CDR3 contains 15 residues. Germline-derived CDR1 and CDR2 are SGDLS and YYNGEE. With 4 bases removed from V and 8 bases from J, the gap between germline ends came to 18 bases. The CDR3 sequence: CASSSIQGVGEKLFF. CDR3 sequence (DNA): TGTGCCAGCAGCTCCATACAGGGAGTTGGGGAAAAACTGTTTTTT.

The genes are TRBV7-9 and TRBJ2-2; TRBD2 aligns across 15 bases. The CDR3 covers 18 residues. The V and J ends lost 5 bases and 0 bases, in that order; junction bases with no gene match: 4. CDR1 is SEHNR and CDR2 is FQNEAQ in the germline V gene (reference sequence). The chain's CDR3 is CASSRTSGREANTGELFF. Written as DNA, the CDR3 is TGTGCCAGCAGCAGGACTAGCGGGAGGGAAGCGAACACCGGGGAGCTGTTTTTT. Variable domain in full (rest from reference TRBV7-9 and TRBJ2-2): DTGVSQNPRHKITKRGQNVTFRCDPISEHNRLYWYRQTLGQGPEFLTYFQNEAQLEKSRLLSDRFSAERPKGSFSTLEIQRTEQGDSAMYLCASSRTSGREANTGELFFGEGSRLTVL.

J is TRBJ2-1 and V is TRBV7-9, with D possibly TRBD2 on 7 matching bases. The CDR3 contains 16 residues. V shed 1 base and J shed 0 bases, with 10 bases lying between them. Germline CDR1 SEHNR, CDR2 FQNEAQ (reference sequence). This CDR3 is CASSLEGGTSYNEQFF. The CDR3 nucleotides are TGTGCCAGCAGCTTAGAGGGGGGGACCTCCTACAATGAGCAGTTCTTC.

The rearrangement joins TRBV28 to TRBJ2-7; 10 nucleotides match TRBD2. The CDR3 has 14 amino acids. Germline trimming cut 5 bases from V and 5 bases from J; bases unmatched to any gene: 6. Per the germline V gene, CDR1 is MDHEN and CDR2 is SYDVKM. The CDR3 reads CASSLAGASHEQYF. In DNA form, the CDR3 reads TGTGCCAGCAGTCTAGCGGGAGCCTCACACGAGCAGTACTTC.

This chain connects TRBV11-3 to TRBJ2-3; 11 bases line up with TRBD2. Germline-derived CDR1 and CDR2 are SGHNT and YENEEA. V shed 4 bases and J 0 bases; nucleotides not matched to a gene: 3. CDR3 length: 16 residues. The CDR3 DNA follows: TGTGCCAGCAGCTCCCGGACTAGCGGGAGCACAGATACGCAGTATTTT. Its protein is CASSSRTSGSTDTQYF.

The CDR3 region has the DNA TGTGCCAGCAGCCCAACCCCGTCGTTGCGGGGGGGGGAGGATACGCAGTATTTT. It yields the protein CASSPTPSLRGGEDTQYF. The V and J genes are TRBV11-3 and TRBJ2-3, with 9 bases aligning to TRBD2. The length of the CDR3 is 18 residues. Germline V CDR1 and CDR2: SGHNT, YENEEA. Losses at the gene ends were 5 bases for V and 6 bases for J; bases not matched to a gene: 18.

The chain uses TRBV29-1 and TRBJ2-1; D not resolved. The germline V gene has CDR1 SQVTM and CDR2 ANQGSEA. The CDR3 spans 12 residues. Trimming took 1 base from V and 7 from J, leaving 8 bases between them. CDR3 in amino acids: CSVEVEINEQFF. The CDR3, as DNA: TGCAGCGTTGAAGTAGAAATAAATGAGCAGTTCTTC.

The J gene is TRBJ1-2, the V gene TRBV4-1; D is ambiguous. V was clipped by 0 bases and J by 2 bases, with 7 bases between them. There are 14 residues in the CDR3. Germline-derived CDR1 and CDR2 are MGHRA and YSYEKL. This CDR3 is CASSQDMANYGYTF. CDR3 bases: TGCGCCAGCAGCCAAGATATGGCCAACTATGGCTACACCTTC.

V gene TRBV28 combines with J gene TRBJ1-1; D call uncertain. The V gene's germline CDR1 is MDHEN and CDR2 SYDVKM. There are 13 residues in the CDR3. Trimming left V 7 bases short and J 5 bases short, with 14 bases between. CDR3 sequence reads: CASKVRVETEAFF. In DNA form, the CDR3 reads TGTGCCAGCAAGGTACGGGTGGAGACTGAAGCTTTCTTT.